The clone carrying this T cell receptor (delta chain) has a handful of counts. Its antigen is as yet unknown. The likely explanation is a read error, given a far larger clone one base away. CDR3 length: 20 amino acids. The germline V gene encodes CDR1 TSWWSYY and CDR2 QGS. This entry is derived from a study of delta chains in infants with herpesvirus infections. Study-level findings and limits: Uninfected infants and those infected after 120 days lacked the public clonotype. Among Vdelta1 cells, the public clonotype apparently waned within approximately nine weeks.

TCR cDNA was made from PBMC RNA with gamma- and delta-chain-specific primers. TCRdb redid the clone calls on the RT-PCR reads with CATT. The sample totals 50 to 65 delta-chain clones. The V call is TRDV1, the J call TRDJ1, with TRDD3 matching 10 bases. The sequencing here drew on peripheral blood, taken at time point 3 of longitudinal follow-up. This TCR was recovered from a human donor who was a Ugandan infant, either HIV-exposed or HIV-unexposed (not recorded which). The CDR3 region has the DNA TGTGCTCTTGGGGAACTATTCACTGTACTGGGGGATCTGTACACCAATAAACTCATCTTT. Its translation is CALGELFTVLGDLYTNKLIF.